This is a list of T cell receptor beta chains from one sample in a study of Ad26.COV2.S vaccination and SARS-CoV-2 variants. Data came from immunoSEQ multiplex PCR; TCRdb stores just in-frame clones and leaves some out. The sample contains some 520,000 clones, around 88% of which appear only once. The sample was peripheral blood, taken in a trial of Ad26.COV2.S vaccine versus placebo. These receptors all stem from a person between 18 and 65 years old who received the Ad26.COV2.S COVID-19 vaccine or a placebo. The CDR3 runs from the conserved cysteine through the conserved F or W. Fields, in order: clone size, J gene, D gene, V gene, CDR3 protein, CDR3 DNA. A D gene is named only where the DNA matches it firmly. Clone size is not always given. Where it is, it says once, few, many or a class for expanded clones.

>once|TRBJ1-5|NA|TRBV19
CASRVGGAQPQHF
TGTGCCAGTAGGGTCGGAGGGGCTCAGCCCCAGCATTTT
>NA|TRBJ1-6|TRBD1|TRBV9
CASSDGQADSPLHF
TGTGCCAGCAGCGACGGACAGGCGGATTCACCCCTCCACTTT
>NA|TRBJ1-2|NA|TRBV9
CASSVDLRDEYGYTF
TGTGCCAGCAGCGTAGATTTAAGGGATGAATATGGCTACACCTTC
>once|TRBJ2-7|TRBD1|TRBV9
CASSAGQVRNYEQYF
TGTGCCAGCAGCGCGGGACAGGTGCGGAACTACGAGCAGTACTTC
>once|TRBJ2-7|NA|TRBV2
CASSFRGSYEQYF
TGTGCCAGCAGTTTCAGGGGTTCCTACGAGCAGTACTTC
>NA|TRBJ1-2|NA|TRBV6-5
CASSYRDKPNYGYTF
TGTGCCAGCAGTTACCGGGACAAGCCTAACTATGGCTACACCTTC
>NA|TRBJ1-4|NA|TRBV15
CATSRAQGEEKLFF
TGTGCCACCAGCAGGGCCCAGGGAGAAGAAAAACTGTTTTTT
>NA|TRBJ2-2|NA|TRBV5-1
CASSLVFIPTRTGELFF
TGCGCCAGCAGCTTGGTATTTATCCCGACTCGCACCGGGGAGCTGTTTTTT
>few|TRBJ1-6|NA|TRBV28
CASSLKTYNSPLHF
TGTGCCAGCAGTCTTAAGACCTATAATTCACCCCTCCACTTT
>NA|TRBJ2-1|TRBD2|TRBV9
CTIEREGHNEQFF
TGTACTATCGAGCGGGAGGGCCACAATGAGCAGTTCTTC
>once|TRBJ2-1|NA|TRBV9
CASSVDQPGIDEQFF
TGTGCCAGCAGCGTAGACCAGCCGGGCATCGATGAGCAGTTCTTC
>NA|TRBJ2-7|NA|TRBV2
CASSGPTLGVYEQYF
TGTGCCAGCAGCGGCCCGACACTCGGAGTCTACGAGCAGTACTTC
>NA|TRBJ2-7|NA|TRBV27
CASSLGRRYEQYF
TGTGCCAGCAGTTTGGGCAGGCGCTACGAGCAGTACTTC
>NA|TRBJ1-1|NA|TRBV19
CASSIFSGKGSPEAFF
TGTGCCAGTAGTATATTCTCAGGGAAAGGGAGCCCTGAAGCTTTCTTT
>NA|TRBJ2-7|TRBD2|TRBV29-1
CSVVPGGTYEQYF
TGCAGCGTTGTTCCGGGAGGTACCTACGAGCAGTACTTC
>NA|TRBJ1-5|NA|TRBV19
CASSPRGSGNQPQHF
TGTGCCAGTAGTCCCAGGGGATCGGGTAATCAGCCCCAGCATTTT